The 9 T cell receptor beta chains in this list originate from one sample, sequenced in a study of cytomegalovirus exposure and HLA in healthy donors. Researchers ran the PCR with 60 Vbeta and 13 Jbeta primers. Data came from immunoSEQ multiplex PCR; TCRdb stores just in-frame clones and leaves some out. This specimen shows 200,000 to 250,000 clones; the ten leading clones hold around 0.95%. The sequenced material came from PBMCs. The receptor source for this set is a woman younger than 45 in good health and CMV-seropositive.

The chain employs TRBV7-2 and TRBJ2-7; 8 nucleotides match TRBD1. CDR3 length equals 15 residues. J was trimmed by 5 bases and V by 5 bases; bases with no gene match: 11. Germline CDR1 is SGHTA and CDR2 is FQGNSA. CDR3 amino acids: CASSRDRTSLHEQYF. In DNA form, the CDR3 reads TGTGCCAGCAGCCGGGACAGGACCTCACTCCACGAGCAGTACTTC. Full variable domain (rest looked up from reference TRBV7-2 and TRBJ2-7): GAGVSQSPSNKVTEKGKDVELRCDPISGHTALYWYRQSLGQGLEFLIYFQGNSAPDKSGLPSDRFSAERTGGSVSTLTIQRTQQEDSAVYLCASSRDRTSLHEQYFGPGTRLTVT.

This rearrangement joins TRBV12-5 to TRBJ2-7; 8 nucleotides line up with TRBD2. The V gene end was trimmed by 0 bases and the J gene end by 6 bases; junction bases not matched to a gene: 7. This CDR3 has 15 amino acids. Per germline, CDR1 LGHNT and CDR2 FRNRAP. This CDR3 is CASGLVREGVSEQYF. CDR3 DNA: TGTGCTAGTGGTTTGGTACGGGAGGGGGTAAGCGAGCAGTACTTC.

The chain uses TRBV4-3 and TRBJ2-2, with TRBD2 identical over 8 bases. V was pared by 4 bases and J by 5 bases, with 18 bases of the junction left unmatched. The CDR3 is made up of 19 amino acids. Germline CDR1 LGHNA, CDR2 YSLEER. The CDR3 nucleotides are TGCGCCAGCAGCCCCCGGACTAGCCTTGCCCCTTTTTTGACCGGGGAGCTGTTTTTT. It is translated as CASSPRTSLAPFLTGELFF.

The chain joins TRBV29-1 to TRBJ2-5; perhaps TRBD1 as D (7 bases). Germline CDR1 SQVTM, CDR2 ANQGSEA. This CDR3 spans 14 amino acids. The CDR3 DNA follows: TGCTCCGAATGGGACAGCCGGGGGCGAGAGACCCAGTACTTC. This gives the protein CSEWDSRGRETQYF.

This sequence joins TRBV30 and TRBJ2-5; 8 bases are a match to TRBD2. The length of the CDR3 is 15 residues. CDR1 is GTSNPN and CDR2 is SVGIG in the germline V gene (reference sequence). With V trimmed by 5 bases and J by 5 bases, 13 bases remained unmatched. The CDR3 sequence is CAWLTGLDLGETQYF. CDR3 nucleotide sequence: TGTGCCTGGCTGACGGGACTAGATTTGGGGGAGACCCAGTACTTC.

The V gene is TRBV28, the J gene TRBJ2-7, with D possibly being TRBD1 (6 bases). Per germline, CDR1 MDHEN and CDR2 SYDVKM. This CDR3 spans 14 amino acids. V dropped 5 bases and J dropped 5 bases, with 16 bases sitting between them. In DNA, the CDR3 is TGTGCCAGCAGTATCTACCGGGACATTGACGAGCAGTACTTC. This sequence encodes CASSIYRDIDEQYF.

Worth noting for this clone: A junction boundary mismatches the germline segment, possibly from a read error. This sequence joins TRBV18 and TRBJ2-7; 8 nucleotides line up with TRBD2. This CDR3 is 15 amino acids long. Germline assignment: CDR1 KGHSH and CDR2 LQKENI. CDR3 residues: CASSPPGGVPYEQYF. DNA of the CDR3: TGTGCCAGCTCCCCACCGGGAGGGGTGCCCTACGAGCAGTACTTC.

This chain connects TRBV5-1 to TRBJ1-2; 7 bases are shared with TRBD1. The V gene end was trimmed by 4 bases and the J gene end by 6 bases; junction bases not matched to a gene: 9. Looked up from germline, CDR1 is SGHRS and CDR2 is YFSETQ. CDR3 size: 14 residues. CDR3 DNA: TGCGCCAGCAGCAGTGGACAGGAGAAAGATGGCTACACCTTC. Translation: CASSSGQEKDGYTF.

The V gene is TRBV28, the J gene TRBJ1-2; D call uncertain. Trimming removed 10 bases from V and 6 bases from J, with 21 bases in between. The V gene's germline CDR1 is MDHEN and CDR2 SYDVKM. The CDR3 is made up of 14 amino acids. The CDR3 nucleotides are TGTGCCACCCAGGTGTGGCAGGATGAGCATGGCTACACCTTC. This translates into CATQVWQDEHGYTF.